This T cell receptor beta chain was identified in a study of CD8+CD57+ T cells in acquired aplastic anemia. Study overall: Quantities of DNA derived from sorted CD4+ and CD8+ cells averaged approximately 3.3 ug. The study obtained about 10.8 million reads on average for CD4+ cells from healthy donors. Study findings and constraints: Patients and controls shared roughly 30 CD8+ CDR3 sequences, which appeared highly expressed in patients and within their immunodominant clones.

The V and J ends lost 1 base and 1 base respectively, with 13 bases between them. The germline gives CDR1 PRHDT, CDR2 FYEKMQ (reference sequence). The CDR3 totals 16 residues. In the case of this clonotype: Its specificity is unknown.

Genomic DNA, serving as template, underwent TCR beta VDJ and CDR3 profiling. TCRdb redid the calling of the reads with MiXCR, one entry per CDR3 protein. The sample includes about 210,000 distinct CDR3 sequences, 30% to 40% of them seen just once. The chain uses TRBV13 and TRBJ1-1, with TRBD1 as a possible D gene (5 bases). The sample consisted of sorted CD4+, CD8+, or CD8+CD57+ T cells (not recorded which) from PBMCs. The origin of this receptor is a human donor in good health, serving as a control. The CDR3 reads CASSLVFREGNTEAFF. CDR3 coding DNA: TGTGCCAGCAGCTTAGTTTTCAGGGAAGGGAACACTGAAGCTTTCTTT.